The rows below give T cell receptor beta chains drawn from one sample of a study of PD-L1 blockade in urothelial cancer. Assay used: immunoSEQ multiplex PCR; TCRdb lists only in-frame clones, some missing. In the table there are 55,000 to 85,000 clones, about 88% of which are singletons. The source material was PBMCs, sampled around atezolizumab (anti-PD-L1) treatment. These receptor sequences come from a man aged 55 to 69 with urothelial cancer. Both conserved end residues are part of each CDR3. D genes are given only for firm matches. Size is omitted from some rows. Given values are once, few, many or a class for expanded clones.

V gene	J gene	D gene	clone size	CDR3 DNA	CDR3 protein
TRBV28	TRBJ2-4	TRBD1	-	TGTGCCAGCAGTCACCGGACAGGGGAGACTTCCCTTCGGAACATTCAGTACTTC	CASSHRTGETSLRNIQYF
TRBV5-1	TRBJ2-5	-	-	TGCGCCAGCAGCTTGAGAGGCGGCGGGACCCAGTACTTC	CASSLRGGGTQYF
TRBV7-2	TRBJ1-2	TRBD1	-	TGTGCCAGCAGCTTTTCGGGACAGGGAGGCTACACCTTC	CASSFSGQGGYTF
TRBV6-5	TRBJ2-7	TRBD1	-	TGTGCCAGCAGTTACCGGGACAGTTCCTACGAGCAGTACTTC	CASSYRDSSYEQYF
TRBV2	TRBJ1-1	-	once	TGTGCCAGCAGTGAGCAGTCAGTGAACACTGAAGCTTTCTTT	CASSEQSVNTEAFF
TRBV5-1	TRBJ2-7	-	-	TGCGCCAGCAGCTTGGTAGGGGATAGGCAGTACTTC	CASSLVGDRQYF
TRBV6-5	TRBJ2-2	TRBD1	-	TGTGCCAGCAGATCGGGACAGGGGAACACCGGGGAGCTGTTTTTT	CASRSGQGNTGELFF
TRBV19	TRBJ1-5	-	-	TGTGCCAGTAGTATGGCGGGGTATATAGGAAGGCCCCAGCATTTT	CASSMAGYIGRPQHF
TRBV13	TRBJ2-1	TRBD2	-	TGTGCCAGCAGCTTAGGTGATCTCGGGACTAGCGGGAACAATGAGCAGTTCTTC	CASSLGDLGTSGNNEQFF
TRBV5-8	TRBJ2-1	-	-	TGTGCCAGCAGCTCGTTCCCGGGAAGAGGCAATGAGCAGTTCTTC	CASSSFPGRGNEQFF
TRBV18	TRBJ2-7	-	-	TGTGCCAGCTCACCACCCTCAACACAGGGTCGGGAGCAGTACTTC	CASSPPSTQGREQYF
TRBV6-4	TRBJ2-1	TRBD2	-	TGTGCCAGCAGCCTTATAGCGGGAAGCTCCTACAATGAGCAGTTCTTC	CASSLIAGSSYNEQFF
TRBV28	TRBJ1-1	TRBD1	-	TGTGCCAGCAGTGCTCCGGGACAGAGAAACACTGAAGCTTTCTTT	CASSAPGQRNTEAFF
TRBV5-1	TRBJ1-2	-	-	TGCGCCAGCAGCGTACAGGGTAACGGGAACTATGGCTACACCTTC	CASSVQGNGNYGYTF
TRBV5-1	TRBJ1-4	TRBD1	once	TGCGCCAGCAGCTCTGGACAGGGGGCAAACGAAAAACTGTTTTTT	CASSSGQGANEKLFF
TRBV5-5	TRBJ1-5	-	-	TGTGCCAGCAGCAGTAGTGCGGGGTATCAGCCCCAGCATTTT	CASSSSAGYQPQHF
TRBV28	TRBJ2-7	TRBD1	few	TGTGCCAGCAGTATCCCCGACAGGGCGTCCTACGAGCAGTACTTC	CASSIPDRASYEQYF
TRBV27	TRBJ2-1	-	-	TGTGCCAGCAGCCCTACCAACAATGAGCAGTTCTTC	CASSPTNNEQFF
TRBV7-9	TRBJ2-1	-	-	TGTGCCAGCTTCCTAGGGACTGCGCAGGAGCAGTTCTTC	CASFLGTAQEQFF
TRBV7-9	TRBJ1-4	-	-	TGTGCCAGCAGCCCAGACGGAAACCTCCCTAGCGAAAAACTGTTTTTT	CASSPDGNLPSEKLFF
TRBV10-2	TRBJ2-7	TRBD1	-	TGCGCCAGCAGGAGACAGGGTGCCTCGGAGGAGCAGTACTTC	CASRRQGASEEQYF
TRBV6-1	TRBJ2-7	TRBD2	-	TGTGCCAGCAATAGCGGGAGTTGGTCCTACGAGCAGTACTTC	CASNSGSWSYEQYF
TRBV27	TRBJ2-3	-	-	TGTGCCATTGGAGATTTGGATACGCAGTATTTT	CAIGDLDTQYF
TRBV10-3	TRBJ1-1	TRBD1	-	TGTGCCATCACGGGACAGGGTTTAACTGAAGCTTTCTTT	CAITGQGLTEAFF
TRBV19	TRBJ2-6	-	-	TGTGCCAGTAGTATAGTGCAGGGCTCGGGGGCCAACGTCCTGACTTTC	CASSIVQGSGANVLTF
TRBV5-5	TRBJ2-7	TRBD2	-	TGTGCCAGCAGCTTGTCAGTAGCGGGGAGATACGAGCAGTACTTC	CASSLSVAGRYEQYF
TRBV7-9	TRBJ2-1	-	once	TGTGCCAGCAGCTCTGCCCAGGTTTACAATGAGCAGTTCTTC	CASSSAQVYNEQFF
TRBV6-4	TRBJ2-2	TRBD2	few	TGTGCCAGCAGAGCGGGGGTCGGGAACACCGGGGAGCTGTTTTTT	CASRAGVGNTGELFF
TRBV29-1	TRBJ1-3	TRBD1	once	TGCAGCGTAGCGACAGGGGTAGCAGGAAACACCATATATTTT	CSVATGVAGNTIYF
TRBV19	TRBJ2-3	-	-	TGTGCCAGTAGTCCCGGGGGAGATACGCAGTATTTT	CASSPGGDTQYF
TRBV30	TRBJ1-4	-	few	TGTGCCTGGAGTAGGGTAGGACAGACTAATGAAAAACTGTTTTTT	CAWSRVGQTNEKLFF
TRBV6-5	TRBJ1-1	-	-	TGTGCCAGCAAATACAGGGTCGCGTCGAACACTGAAGCTTTCTTT	CASKYRVASNTEAFF
TRBV2	TRBJ1-1	-	-	TGTGCCAGCAGGGTCCGGAGGAACACTGAAGCTTTCTTT	CASRVRRNTEAFF
TRBV18	TRBJ1-3	-	few	TGTGCCAGCTCATCCAGCGAAACTAGCTCTGGAAACACCATATATTTT	CASSSSETSSGNTIYF
TRBV2	TRBJ1-1	-	once	TGTGCCAGCAGTGAAGCGTTGGGGGCCCACACTGAAGCTTTCTTT	CASSEALGAHTEAFF
TRBV19	TRBJ1-2	TRBD1	once	TGTGCCAGTAGTCACCGGGGACAGGGCGTGGGAATTAGAGGCTACACCTTC	CASSHRGQGVGIRGYTF
TRBV25-1	TRBJ2-7	TRBD1	-	TGTGCCAGCAGTGAAGGGGACAGGGTGACGGCCGAGCAGTACTTC	CASSEGDRVTAEQYF
TRBV5-6	TRBJ1-2	-	-	TGTGCCAGCACTCTACGGGGGTACTCCCACTATGGCTACACCTTC	CASTLRGYSHYGYTF
TRBV29-1	TRBJ2-3	TRBD2	once	TGCAGCATGACCGGGACTAGCGGGAGAGATACGCAGTATTTT	CSMTGTSGRDTQYF
TRBV5-5	TRBJ2-1	-	-	TGTGCCAGCCGCGTAGGGGCGTACAATGAGCAGTTCTTC	CASRVGAYNEQFF
TRBV7-2	TRBJ2-6	-	once	TGTGCCAGCAGCACCAGCTCTGGGGCCAACGTCCTGACTTTC	CASSTSSGANVLTF
TRBV6-5	TRBJ1-2	-	-	TGTGCCAGCAGTCCGCCCACAGAACAGGGTCGAATGTTC	CASSPPTEQGRMF
TRBV7-9	TRBJ2-3	-	-	TGTGCCAGCAGCTTAGCGGGAGTTAGCACAGATACGCAGTATTTT	CASSLAGVSTDTQYF
TRBV6-5	TRBJ1-2	TRBD1	-	TGTGCCAGCAGTTCCGCCGGACAGGGGGAGGGAGGTGGCTACACCTTC	CASSSAGQGEGGGYTF
TRBV5-6	TRBJ2-7	-	-	TGTGCCAGCAGCTTGACGGGGAGGCCCTCCTACGAGCAGTACTTC	CASSLTGRPSYEQYF
TRBV5-4	TRBJ2-5	TRBD2	-	TGTGCCAGCAGAGAGACTAGCGGGAGGGGAGAGACCCAGTACTTC	CASRETSGRGETQYF
TRBV5-3	TRBJ2-7	TRBD1	-	TGTGCCAGAAGCTTTAACAGGGGCTACGAGCAGTACTTC	CARSFNRGYEQYF
TRBV6-5	TRBJ2-1	TRBD2	-	TGTGCCAGCAGACGGACTAGCGGGAGTAGCAATGAGCAGTTCTTC	CASRRTSGSSNEQFF
TRBV11-3	TRBJ2-1	-	-	TGTGCCAGCAGCTTGGACTCGAACAATGAGCAGTTCTTC	CASSLDSNNEQFF